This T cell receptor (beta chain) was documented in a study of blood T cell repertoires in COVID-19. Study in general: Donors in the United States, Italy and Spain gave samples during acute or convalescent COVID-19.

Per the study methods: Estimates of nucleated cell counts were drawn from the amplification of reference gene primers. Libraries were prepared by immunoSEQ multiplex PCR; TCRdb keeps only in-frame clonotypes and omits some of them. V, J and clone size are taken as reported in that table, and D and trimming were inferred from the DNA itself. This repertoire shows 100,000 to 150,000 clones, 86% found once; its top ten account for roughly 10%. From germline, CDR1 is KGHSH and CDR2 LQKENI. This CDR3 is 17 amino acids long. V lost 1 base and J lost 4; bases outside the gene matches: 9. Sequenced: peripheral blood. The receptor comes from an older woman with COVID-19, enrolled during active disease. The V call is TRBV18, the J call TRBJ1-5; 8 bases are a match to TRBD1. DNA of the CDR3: TGTGCCAGCTCACCACTAACCGGGACAGGCGGGAATCAGCCCCAGCATTTT. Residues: CASSPLTGTGGNQPQHF. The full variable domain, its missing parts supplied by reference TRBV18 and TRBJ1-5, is NAGVMQNPRHLVRRRGQEARLRCSPMKGHSHVYWYRQLPEEGLKFMVYLQKENIIDESGMPKERFSAEFPKEGPSILRIQQVVRGDSAAYFCASSPLTGTGGNQPQHFGDGTRLSIL.